This T cell receptor (beta chain) was captured in a study of T cell responses to AZD1222 COVID-19 vaccine. Repertoires were generated with immunoSEQ multiplex PCR, while TCRdb's copy carries only in-frame clones and drops some. This table holds 150,000 to 200,000 clones, just over 90% found once. V was clipped by 1 base and J by 7 bases, with 5 bases between them. The CDR3 covers 11 residues. From germline, CDR1 is SGHAT and CDR2 FQNNGV. General observations from the study: After two AZD1222 doses, spike-specific TCR breadth and depth rose versus day 0.

This clone was seen a single time. Its cognate antigen is unknown. V usage is TRBV11-2 and J usage is TRBJ2-7; D is unresolved. This clonotype was obtained from an adult who received the AZD1222 COVID-19 vaccine. This material consisted of peripheral blood, taken 28 days after the second AZD1222 dose. Here the CDR3 reads CASSLVKEQYF. As DNA, the CDR3 is TGTGCCAGCAGCTTAGTCAAGGAGCAGTACTTC.